These 32 T cell receptor beta chains came from one sample sequenced in a study of shared clonotypes between healthy human individuals. Generated by immunoSEQ multiplex PCR, the TCRdb table keeps only in-frame clones and is missing some. Here the sample spans under 2.5 million clones, under 95% being singletons. Sequenced: naive CD4+ T cells from PBMCs. Stated subset: CD45RA+ positively selected. These receptors originate from a young man in good health. Some clones in this sample may be carry-over from other donors' samples.

The chain has TRBV12-5 and TRBJ2-5; possibly TRBD1 for D (5 bases). The CDR3 totals 16 residues. Germline CDR1 and CDR2: LGHNT and FRNRAP. V lost 1 base and J lost 5, with 17 bases in between. The CDR3 DNA follows: TGTGCTAGTGGTTTGGGGGTTGATGCAGGGTACGAGACCCAGTACTTC. It is translated as CASGLGVDAGYETQYF.

The chain recombines TRBV19 with TRBJ1-3; TRBD1 matches 8 bases. The germline CDR1 and CDR2 sequences are LNHDA and SQIVND (reference sequence). The CDR3 is 17 amino acids. Trimming at V came to 3 bases and at J to 5 bases, leaving 12 bases not matched to a gene. Written as DNA, the CDR3 is TGTGCCAGTAGTATCACCGGGCAGGGGGCTTCTCGAAACACCATATATTTT. Protein product: CASSITGQGASRNTIYF.

This clone has only one observation. The chain employs TRBV7-2 and TRBJ2-3; possibly TRBD2 for D (5 bases). The germline V and J ends were trimmed by 0 bases and 2 bases, with 12 bases remaining between them. The germline V gene has CDR1 SGHTA and CDR2 FQGNSA. This CDR3 is 16 amino acids long. Here the CDR3 DNA reads TGTGCCAGCAGCTTAGCCCCCGGACTGATCACAGATACGCAGTATTTT. Amino acid sequence: CASSLAPGLITDTQYF.

The table lists this clone with a few counts. The genes are TRBV7-9 and TRBJ1-1; 9 nucleotides line up with TRBD1. The CDR3 has 15 amino acids. Per the germline V gene, CDR1 is SEHNR and CDR2 is FQNEAQ (reference sequence). V gave up 5 bases and J gave up 3 bases; unmatched junction bases: 7. The CDR3 is CASSRDRDGYTEAFF. The DNA for the CDR3 is TGTGCCAGCAGCCGGGACAGGGACGGGTACACTGAAGCTTTCTTT. The full variable domain, rest sourced from reference TRBV7-9 and TRBJ1-1, is DTGVSQNPRHKITKRGQNVTFRCDPISEHNRLYWYRQTLGQGPEFLTYFQNEAQLEKSRLLSDRFSAERPKGSFSTLEIQRTEQGDSAMYLCASSRDRDGYTEAFFGQGTRLTVV.

The chain joins TRBV7-2 to TRBJ2-1, with a tentative D call TRBD1 (6 bases). Germline V gene sequence: CDR1 SGHTA, CDR2 FQGNSA. Deletions cut 4 bases from V and 5 bases from J, with 15 bases between. The CDR3 has 15 amino acids. The CDR3 region has the DNA TGTGCCAGCAGCTCCGACTACAGGGTAAACAATGAGCAGTTCTTC. Its protein is CASSSDYRVNNEQFF.

The chain has TRBV28 and TRBJ2-7; no clear D. The CDR3 has 14 amino acids. Trimming took 1 base from V and 2 from J, leaving 9 bases between them. Germline V lookup: CDR1 MDHEN, CDR2 SYDVKM. CDR3 residues: CASSLSRRPYEQYF. DNA for the CDR3: TGTGCCAGCAGTTTATCCAGGCGCCCCTACGAGCAGTACTTC.

The chain is built from TRBV6-5 and TRBJ1-2, with D unclear. This CDR3 contains 14 residues. Germline-derived CDR1 and CDR2 are MNHEY and SVGAGI. With 3 bases removed from V and 1 base from J, the gap between germline ends came to 9 bases. CDR3 bases: TGTGCCAGCAGTTATGGCCAGGATAACTATGGCTACACCTTC. Translated, it gives CASSYGQDNYGYTF.

The chain recombines TRBV7-9 with TRBJ2-1, with unresolved D. The CDR3 contains 11 residues. The V gene's germline CDR1 is SEHNR and CDR2 FQNEAQ (reference sequence). V was cut by 5 bases and J by 10 bases, with 9 bases left in between. The CDR3 region is CASSLDHEQFF. CDR3 in DNA: TGTGCCAGCAGCCTGGACCACGAGCAGTTCTTC. Looking up the rest from reference TRBV7-9 and TRBJ2-1 gives the full variable domain: DTGVSQNPRHKITKRGQNVTFRCDPISEHNRLYWYRQTLGQGPEFLTYFQNEAQLEKSRLLSDRFSAERPKGSFSTLEIQRTEQGDSAMYLCASSLDHEQFFGPGTRLTVL.

This rearrangement joins TRBV25-1 to TRBJ1-5, with TRBD1 matching over 7 bases. The CDR3 extends over 18 amino acids. The trim removed 6 bases at V and 2 bases at J, leaving 16 bases unmatched. Germline V lookup: CDR1 MGHDK, CDR2 SYGVNS. DNA for the CDR3: TGTGCCAGCAGCCCTCCAGGGGGAGGGGGCGAGGGCAATCAGCCCCAGCATTTT. This gives the protein CASSPPGGGGEGNQPQHF.

The genes are TRBV5-5 and TRBJ2-7; D perhaps matches TRBD2 (6 bases). V lost 4 bases and J lost 3, with 17 bases in between. The CDR3 runs to 15 residues. Germline assignment: CDR1 SGHKS and CDR2 YYEKEE (reference sequence). The CDR3 sequence is CASSLSSGNRYEQYF. The CDR3 bases are TGTGCCAGCAGCCTGAGTAGCGGTAATCGCTACGAGCAGTACTTC.

This rearrangement joins TRBV18 to TRBJ2-3, with D perhaps matching TRBD2 (6 bases). This CDR3 comprises 15 residues. The germline V gene encodes CDR1 KGHSH and CDR2 LQKENI. With 4 bases removed from V and 0 bases from J, the gap between germline ends came to 11 bases. The CDR3 DNA reads as TGTGCCAGCTCACAAGATCGGGGGAGCACAGATACGCAGTATTTT. Amino acid sequence: CASSQDRGSTDTQYF.

With respect to this clone: The identical CDR3 is also encoded by other nucleotide sequences in the sample. This chain joins TRBV5-1 and TRBJ2-5; either TRBD1 or TRBD2 may fit D (5 bases each). The CDR3 spans 14 residues. Germline CDR1 SGHRS, CDR2 YFSETQ. Trimming took 0 bases from V and 2 from J, leaving 8 bases between them. The CDR3 DNA reads as TGCGCCAGCAGCTTGGAGGGGAGTCAAGAGACCCAGTACTTC. Protein sequence: CASSLEGSQETQYF. Full variable domain (remainder filled in from reference TRBV5-1 and TRBJ2-5): KAGVTQTPRYLIKTRGQQVTLSCSPISGHRSVSWYQQTPGQGLQFLFEYFSETQRNKGNFPGRFSGRQFSNSRSEMNVSTLELGDSALYLCASSLEGSQETQYFGPGTRLLVL.

The chain links TRBV7-2 to TRBJ2-3; tentative D call: TRBD2 (6 bases). The CDR3 has 17 amino acids. CDR1 is SGHTA, CDR2 FQGNSA, per germline. With 1 base removed from V and 1 base from J, the gap between germline ends came to 15 bases. CDR3 sequence (DNA): TGTGCCAGCAGCTTAGGTAGCGGCCGAGGGGGCACAGATACGCAGTATTTT. It translates to CASSLGSGRGGTDTQYF. The entire variable domain, with the rest obtained from reference TRBV7-2 and TRBJ2-3, is as follows: GAGVSQSPSNKVTEKGKDVELRCDPISGHTALYWYRQSLGQGLEFLIYFQGNSAPDKSGLPSDRFSAERTGGSVSTLTIQRTQQEDSAVYLCASSLGSGRGGTDTQYFGPGTRLTVL.

V is TRBV7-9 and J is TRBJ2-5; D tentatively fits TRBD1 or TRBD2 (7 bases each). Trimming removed 5 bases from V and 5 bases from J, with 21 bases in between. The length of the CDR3 is 16 residues. Germline V gives CDR1 SEHNR, CDR2 FQNEAQ (reference sequence). DNA for the CDR3: TGTGCCAGCAGCGCCGCCCCAGGGGGGAGGGGGGAGACCCAGTACTTC. The encoded protein is CASSAAPGGRGETQYF.

The chain uses TRBV10-3 and TRBJ2-5; tentative D call: TRBD2 (6 bases). Trimming pared 7 bases from V and 0 bases from J, leaving 15 bases between. The V gene's germline CDR1 is ENHRY and CDR2 SYGVKD. This CDR3 has 15 residues. This chain's CDR3 is CAITSSRDYQETQYF. The CDR3 coding sequence is TGTGCCATCACATCGTCCCGGGACTACCAAGAGACCCAGTACTTC.

This sequence joins TRBV6-5 and TRBJ1-1, with TRBD1 identical over 8 bases. The CDR3 runs to 15 residues. In germline, CDR1 is MNHEY, CDR2 SVGAGI. Trimming cost V 5 bases and J 1 base; bases outside gene matches: 6. CDR3 protein: CASSASGTGNTEAFF. DNA for the CDR3: TGTGCCAGCAGTGCTTCCGGGACAGGGAACACTGAAGCTTTCTTT.

The rearrangement uses TRBV30 and TRBJ1-6; 7 nucleotides agree with TRBD1. V trimming: 6 bases; J trimming: 6 bases; junction bases outside the gene matches: 2. This CDR3 region has 12 residues. Per germline, CDR1 GTSNPN and CDR2 SVGIG (reference sequence). The CDR3 sequence: CACDRANSPLHF. CDR3 in DNA: TGTGCCTGCGACAGGGCTAATTCACCCCTCCACTTT.

This chain uses TRBV29-1 with TRBJ2-3, with D maybe TRBD1 (7 bases). The CDR3 runs 13 residues. The ends were cut back, 6 bases at V and 0 bases at J, with 10 bases in the middle. From germline, CDR1 is SQVTM and CDR2 ANQGSEA. CDR3 amino acids: CSVGGQSTDTQYF. CDR3 DNA: TGCAGCGTGGGGGGACAGAGCACAGATACGCAGTATTTT.

This clone was observed a single time. The chain combines TRBV7-2 with TRBJ2-7; no definite D call. CDR3 length: 12 amino acids. Germline assignment: CDR1 SGHTA and CDR2 FQGNSA. V lost 2 bases and J lost 2, with 4 bases in between. The DNA of the CDR3 is TGTGCCAGCAGCTTAAACGCCTACGAGCAGTACTTC. Protein: CASSLNAYEQYF.

The chain carries TRBV29-1 and TRBJ1-1, with a tentative D call TRBD1 (5 bases). CDR1 and CDR2 (germline): SQVTM, ANQGSEA. Trimming stripped 7 bases from V and 6 bases from J, with 33 bases between. The CDR3 extends over 18 amino acids. DNA of the CDR3: TGCAGCGCGGGTGGAGGAGTGGGGCTGAGGGCGCGCATCCCTGAAGCTTTCTTT. This codes for CSAGGGVGLRARIPEAFF.

J is TRBJ2-7 and V is TRBV7-9; 11 nucleotides align to TRBD2. Germline values: CDR1 SEHNR, CDR2 FQNEAQ (reference sequence). The CDR3 has 16 amino acids. Losses at the gene ends were 5 bases for V and 4 bases for J; bases not matched to a gene: 10. The CDR3 sequence is CASSPWASGRSYEQYF. The CDR3 DNA reads TGTGCCAGCAGCCCGTGGGCTAGCGGGAGGTCTTACGAGCAGTACTTC.

The rearrangement joins TRBV19 to TRBJ1-4; D may be TRBD1 (5 bases). V was clipped by 3 bases and J by 7 bases, with 21 bases between them. CDR1 and CDR2 from the germline V gene are LNHDA and SQIVND (reference sequence). CDR3 size: 17 residues. CDR3 region: CASSMGSRAALSEKLFF. As DNA, the CDR3 is TGTGCCAGTAGTATGGGAAGCAGGGCGGCACTAAGTGAAAAACTGTTTTTT. Drawing the rest from reference TRBV19 and TRBJ1-4, the complete variable domain is DGGITQSPKYLFRKEGQNVTLSCEQNLNHDAMYWYRQDPGQGLRLIYYSQIVNDFQKGDIAEGYSVSREKKESFPLTVTSAQKNPTAFYLCASSMGSRAALSEKLFFGSGTQLSVL.

This sequence joins TRBV7-9 and TRBJ2-2; the D gene is possibly TRBD1 (5 bases). CDR1 and CDR2 from the germline V gene are SEHNR and FQNEAQ (reference sequence). Trimming removed 2 bases at V and 5 bases at J, with 9 bases between. This CDR3 contains 14 residues. CDR3 in amino acids: CASSLYKGTGELFF. As DNA, the CDR3 is TGTGCCAGCAGCTTATATAAGGGGACCGGGGAGCTGTTTTTT.

This chain links TRBV29-1 with TRBJ2-1; no definite D call. Looked up from germline, CDR1 is SQVTM and CDR2 is ANQGSEA. CDR3 length equals 14 residues. V was clipped by 3 bases and J by 2 bases, with 11 bases between them. CDR3 coding DNA: TGCAGCGTTGACCCCTCATTAGCCTACAATGAGCAGTTCTTC. Its translation: CSVDPSLAYNEQFF.

This clone was seen a single time. J is TRBJ2-7 and V is TRBV7-9; the match to TRBD1 covers 8 bases. The CDR3 runs to 17 residues. V trimming: 5 bases; J trimming: 7 bases; junction bases outside the gene matches: 19. Per the germline V gene, CDR1 is SEHNR and CDR2 is FQNEAQ (reference sequence). The CDR3 protein is CASSPRGQAVSLGEQYF. CDR3 DNA sequence: TGTGCCAGCAGCCCCCGGGGACAGGCCGTTTCGTTGGGGGAGCAGTACTTC.

This rearrangement joins TRBV6-5 to TRBJ1-4; weak D call: TRBD1 (5 bases). V lost 6 bases, J lost 0 bases, and 11 bases lay in between. CDR3 length: 15 residues. CDR1 MNHEY and CDR2 SVGAGI come from the germline V gene. The CDR3 region is CASSNGGATNEKLFF. The CDR3 bases are TGTGCCAGCAGCAACGGGGGGGCAACTAATGAAAAACTGTTTTTT.

The gene calls are TRBV30 and TRBJ1-5, with no clear D. The CDR3 runs to 13 residues. Trimming stripped 2 bases from V and 8 bases from J, with 13 bases between. CDR1 GTSNPN and CDR2 SVGIG come from the germline V gene (reference sequence). The CDR3 DNA reads TGTGCCTGGAGTCTTACCAATTTGAAGCCCCAGCATTTT. Protein sequence: CAWSLTNLKPQHF. The whole variable domain, remainder taken from reference TRBV30 and TRBJ1-5, is SQTIHQWPATLVQPVGSPLSLECTVEGTSNPNLYWYRQAAGRGLQLLFYSVGIGQISSEVPQNLSASRPQDRQFILSSKKLLLSDSGFYLCAWSLTNLKPQHFGDGTRLSIL.

The table lists this clone with a count of one. This chain uses TRBV6-4 with TRBJ2-3; weak D call: TRBD2 (5 bases). This CDR3 has 15 residues. Germline CDR1 and CDR2: MRHNA and SNTAGT. Trimming removed 3 bases from V and 4 bases from J, with 14 bases in between. This CDR3 is CASSERSSGADTQYF. CDR3 nucleotides: TGTGCCAGCAGTGAGAGGTCATCCGGGGCAGATACGCAGTATTTT.

The chain joins TRBV12-5 to TRBJ2-2; D possibly corresponds to TRBD1 (5 bases). The CDR3 consists of 15 residues. The V end was cut by 1 base, the J end by 5 bases, with 11 bases between. Per germline, CDR1 LGHNT and CDR2 FRNRAP. CDR3 nucleotides: TGTGCTAGTGGTTTGGAGGCAGGGCCGACCGGGGAGCTGTTTTTT. Translating it yields CASGLEAGPTGELFF.

Worth noting for this clone: In the same sample, other DNA sequences code for this CDR3. The chain joins TRBV5-4 to TRBJ2-5; D perhaps matches TRBD2 (7 bases). Trimming shortened V by 4 bases and J by 5 bases, and 12 bases separated the two germline ends. This CDR3 comprises 13 residues. The germline gives CDR1 SGHNT, CDR2 YYREEE (reference sequence). The CDR3 is CASSPRGGETQYF. The DNA of the CDR3 is TGTGCCAGCAGCCCCAGGGGAGGGGAGACCCAGTACTTC.

The V and J genes are TRBV7-9 and TRBJ2-2, with TRBD1 as a possible D gene (6 bases). The germline V gene encodes CDR1 SEHNR and CDR2 FQNEAQ (reference sequence). The CDR3 is 13 residues long. V was shortened by 4 bases and J by 7 bases, with 10 bases between the two germline ends. The CDR3 here is CASSSDSLGELFF. The CDR3 region has the DNA TGTGCCAGCAGCTCGGACAGCCTCGGGGAGCTGTTTTTT.

This clone was recorded a few times. The chain employs TRBV2 and TRBJ1-1; TRBD1 is a possible D gene (5 bases). The V gene's germline CDR1 is SNHLY and CDR2 FYNNEI. The CDR3 has 10 amino acids. V was cut by 6 bases and J by 11 bases, with 10 bases left in between. The CDR3 is CASRGQWAFF. DNA of the CDR3: TGTGCCAGCAGGGGGCAGTGGGCTTTCTTT.